This is a list of T cell receptor beta chains from one sample in a study of shared clonotypes between healthy human individuals. The assay was immunoSEQ multiplex PCR, and TCRdb's table has in-frame clones only and misses some. Here the sample spans about 2.2 million clones, 93% being singletons. Material for sequencing was naive CD8+ T cells from PBMCs. These receptor sequences come from a man between 18 and 35 years old in good health. Some clones in this sample may be carry-over from other donors' samples. Both conserved end residues are part of each CDR3. The D gene is left open where the match is weak. The listing skips clone size in some rows; elsewhere it reads once, few, many or a size class.

d_call	j_call	clone_size	v_call	cdr3_aa	cdr3_nt
TRBD1	TRBJ1-5	NA	TRBV4-1	CASSQRRDREQPQHF	TGCGCCAGCAGCCAACGACGGGACAGGGAACAGCCCCAGCATTTT
NA	TRBJ2-7	NA	TRBV11-2	CASSLAEGGYYEQYF	TGTGCCAGCAGCTTAGCCGAAGGCGGATACTACGAGCAGTACTTC
NA	TRBJ1-1	few	TRBV7-9	CASSLVMNTEAFF	TGTGCCAGCAGCTTAGTAATGAACACTGAAGCTTTCTTT
TRBD2	TRBJ2-7	NA	TRBV5-4	CASSLGRAGGYEQYF	TGTGCCAGCAGCTTGGGGCGGGCGGGAGGCTACGAGCAGTACTTC
NA	TRBJ2-4	NA	TRBV29-1	CSVDSPDTLAKNIQYF	TGCAGCGTCGACTCCCCCGACACGCTAGCCAAAAACATTCAGTACTTC
NA	TRBJ2-7	NA	TRBV15	CATSTRPRRSSYEQYF	TGTGCCACCAGCACCCGACCGAGAAGGAGCTCCTACGAGCAGTACTTC
TRBD1	TRBJ1-1	few	TRBV6-6	CASSSDRAMNTEAFF	TGTGCCAGCAGTTCCGACAGGGCAATGAACACTGAAGCTTTCTTT
NA	TRBJ1-5	few	TRBV5-6	CASSLGANQPQHF	TGTGCCAGCAGCTTGGGGGCCAATCAGCCCCAGCATTTT
TRBD2	TRBJ2-7	once	TRBV29-1	CSAEYTSALAYEQYF	TGCAGCGCCGAATATACTAGCGCTCTAGCCTACGAGCAGTACTTC
TRBD1	TRBJ1-2	NA	TRBV7-8	CASSTEAAGQGIGYTF	TGTGCCAGCAGCACCGAGGCGGCGGGACAGGGGATAGGCTACACCTTC
NA	TRBJ2-3	NA	TRBV28	CASRPGYSSTDTQYF	TGTGCCTCCAGGCCGGGCTACTCTAGCACAGATACGCAGTATTTT
NA	TRBJ1-5	NA	TRBV27	CASSPERGSNQPQHF	TGTGCCAGCAGTCCCGAAAGAGGCAGCAATCAGCCCCAGCATTTT
NA	TRBJ1-4	few	TRBV7-9	CASSQTTTTDQLFF	TGTGCCAGCAGCCAGACTACAACGACAGACCAACTGTTTTTT
NA	TRBJ1-1	NA	TRBV30	CAWDGTVNTEAFF	TGTGCCTGGGACGGGACGGTGAACACTGAAGCTTTCTTT
TRBD1	TRBJ2-2	NA	TRBV4-3	CASSPVDRADTGELFF	TGCGCCAGCTCCCCCGTTGACAGGGCGGACACCGGGGAGCTGTTTTTT
TRBD2	TRBJ2-7	once	TRBV9	CASSVGTSGSSEQYF	TGTGCCAGCAGCGTAGGAACTAGCGGGAGTTCCGAGCAGTACTTC
TRBD1	TRBJ1-1	NA	TRBV29-1	CSVEDGAAGGATEAFF	TGCAGCGTTGAAGACGGAGCCGCAGGGGGCGCGACTGAAGCTTTCTTT
TRBD2	TRBJ2-1	NA	TRBV27	CASSLSASGVINEQFF	TGTGCCAGCAGTTTATCGGCTAGCGGTGTTATCAATGAGCAGTTCTTC
NA	TRBJ2-5	NA	TRBV20-1	CSAPMDGFQYF	TGCAGTGCCCCGATGGACGGGTTCCAGTACTTC
NA	TRBJ2-2	NA	TRBV11-2	CASSLAGYGGELFF	TGTGCCAGCAGCTTAGCTGGGTATGGCGGGGAGCTGTTTTTT
TRBD2	TRBJ2-7	NA	TRBV7-8	CASSTGGTSFYEQYF	TGTGCCAGCAGCACTGGGGGGACTAGCTTCTACGAGCAGTACTTC
NA	TRBJ2-2	once	TRBV6-5	CASSYLGELFF	TGTGCCAGCAGTTACCTCGGGGAGCTGTTTTTT
TRBD2	TRBJ2-7	NA	TRBV30	CAWSVGTSWDEQYF	TGTGCCTGGAGTGTAGGGACTAGCTGGGACGAGCAGTACTTC
NA	TRBJ2-7	NA	TRBV5-1	CASSPRQATYEQYF	TGCGCCAGCAGCCCTAGACAGGCTACCTACGAGCAGTACTTC
TRBD2	TRBJ2-7	NA	TRBV19	CASSSRAGDEQYF	TGTGCCAGTAGTTCGAGGGCGGGAGACGAGCAGTACTTC
NA	TRBJ1-2	NA	TRBV10-3	CAISESKSGYGYTF	TGTGCCATCAGTGAGTCGAAAAGCGGCTATGGCTACACCTTC
TRBD1	TRBJ2-3	NA	TRBV4-3	CASSQKRGLGDTQYF	TGCGCCAGCAGCCAAAAAAGGGGGCTGGGTGATACGCAGTATTTT
NA	TRBJ2-3	NA	TRBV7-9	CASRRGPYTDTQYF	TGTGCCAGCAGGAGGGGACCATACACAGATACGCAGTATTTT
NA	TRBJ1-4	NA	TRBV25-1	CASSESGATNEKLFF	TGTGCCAGCAGTGAATCGGGGGCAACTAATGAAAAACTGTTTTTT
NA	TRBJ1-1	NA	TRBV7-6	CASSPKLNTEAFF	TGTGCCAGCAGTCCCAAGTTGAACACTGAAGCTTTCTTT
NA	TRBJ1-2	NA	TRBV5-1	CASSLRNEGTNYGYTF	TGCGCCAGCAGCTTGCGGAATGAGGGGACAAACTATGGCTACACCTTC
NA	TRBJ1-2	NA	TRBV19	CASSIDGGWNYGYTF	TGTGCCAGTAGTATAGATGGGGGATGGAACTATGGCTACACCTTC
NA	TRBJ2-7	NA	TRBV19	CASSMVGDGLEQYF	TGTGCCAGTAGTATGGTTGGGGACGGCCTCGAGCAGTACTTC
TRBD1	TRBJ2-1	NA	TRBV7-2	CASSPRTGEHYNEQFF	TGTGCCAGCAGCCCCCGGACAGGGGAGCATTACAATGAGCAGTTCTTC
NA	TRBJ2-5	NA	TRBV5-4	CASSLARTAQETQYF	TGTGCCAGCAGCTTGGCTCGGACAGCTCAAGAGACCCAGTACTTC
TRBD2	TRBJ2-7	NA	TRBV5-8	CASSLGGGYEQYF	TGTGCCAGCAGCTTGGGGGGAGGGTACGAGCAGTACTTC
NA	TRBJ2-7	NA	TRBV6-5	CASSYNSGSEGYEQYF	TGTGCCAGCAGTTACAATTCTGGCTCCGAGGGCTACGAGCAGTACTTC
NA	TRBJ1-6	NA	TRBV4-1	CASSQTQGGNSPLHF	TGCGCCAGCAGCCAGACACAGGGTGGGAATTCACCCCTCCACTTT
NA	TRBJ2-7	NA	TRBV4-1	CASSPGTASYEQYF	TGCGCCAGCAGCCCTGGGACTGCTTCCTACGAGCAGTACTTC
TRBD2	TRBJ2-5	NA	TRBV12-5	CASGLGGLAGGSATQYF	TGTGCTAGTGGTTTGGGAGGACTAGCGGGAGGGTCGGCGACCCAGTACTTC
NA	TRBJ2-1	NA	TRBV4-1	CASSQDRWSSYNEQFF	TGCGCCAGCAGCCAAGACCGCTGGTCCTCCTACAATGAGCAGTTCTTC
NA	TRBJ2-7	NA	TRBV11-3	CASSPHQSRAVQYF	TGTGCCAGCAGCCCCCATCAATCCAGGGCGGTACAGTACTTC
TRBD2	TRBJ2-2	NA	TRBV7-9	CAPEVWGGTGELFF	TGTGCCCCAGAGGTTTGGGGGGGCACCGGGGAGCTGTTTTTT
NA	TRBJ1-1	NA	TRBV5-6	CASSTGQSYTEAFF	TGTGCCAGCAGCACCGGACAGTCGTACACTGAAGCTTTCTTT
NA	TRBJ2-5	NA	TRBV14	CASSPRTIKEETQYF	TGTGCCAGCAGCCCGCGGACTATTAAGGAAGAGACCCAGTACTTC
NA	TRBJ2-2	NA	TRBV27	CASSPDRTGELFF	TGTGCCAGCAGTCCTGACAGGACCGGGGAGCTGTTTTTT
NA	TRBJ2-4	NA	TRBV7-3	CASSLLGREVKNIQYF	TGTGCCAGCAGCTTATTGGGCAGGGAGGTCAAAAACATTCAGTACTTC
TRBD1	TRBJ1-2	NA	TRBV7-3	CASSSTPGQHYGYTF	TGTGCCAGCAGCTCCACACCGGGACAGCACTATGGCTACACCTTC